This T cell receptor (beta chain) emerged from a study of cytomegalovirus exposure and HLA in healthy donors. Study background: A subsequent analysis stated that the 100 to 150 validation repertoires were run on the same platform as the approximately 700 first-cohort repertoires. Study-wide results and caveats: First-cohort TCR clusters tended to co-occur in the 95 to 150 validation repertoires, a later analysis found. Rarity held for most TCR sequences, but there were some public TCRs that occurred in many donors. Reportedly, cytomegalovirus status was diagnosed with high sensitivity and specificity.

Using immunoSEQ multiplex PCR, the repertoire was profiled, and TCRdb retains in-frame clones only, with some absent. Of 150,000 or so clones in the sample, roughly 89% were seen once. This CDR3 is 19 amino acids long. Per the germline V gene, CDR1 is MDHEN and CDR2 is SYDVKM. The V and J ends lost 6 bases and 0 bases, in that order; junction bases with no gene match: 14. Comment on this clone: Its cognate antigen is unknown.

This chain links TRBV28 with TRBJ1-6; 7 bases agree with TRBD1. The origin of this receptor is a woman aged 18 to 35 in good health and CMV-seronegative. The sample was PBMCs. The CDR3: CASSPGQDQRSSYNSPLHF. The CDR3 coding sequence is TGTGCCAGCAGCCCAGGACAGGACCAGAGGTCCTCCTATAATTCACCCCTCCACTTT.